This T cell receptor (beta chain) was sequenced in a study of T cell clonality in common variable immunodeficiency. This CDR3 comprises 14 residues. Germline V CDR1 and CDR2: KGHSH, LQKENI. The ends were cut back, 6 bases at V and 4 bases at J, with 15 bases in the middle. Patients and controls were mostly of Caucasian heritage. Profiled with immunoSEQ multiplex PCR; TCRdb holds only in-frame clones, not every one. This sample carries 40,000 to 55,000 clones, none of them present only once. Study-level findings and limits: T cell subpopulation sequencing would be needed to explain CVID clonality. Links between repertoire features and CVID complications were heterogeneity-limited.

This clone has a count of ten or more. Its antigen is not identified. Coverage ceases 3 residues before the CDR3 finishes, and the germline J gene fills in the end. The sequencing sample was made of peripheral blood mononuclear cells. The chain links TRBV18 to TRBJ1-2; a possible D gene is TRBD1 (5 bases). The receptor was isolated from a person aged 18-70 years in good health. This chain's CDR3 is CASSPETVTYGYTF. The sequenced CDR3 bases are TGTGCCAGCTCCCCTGAGACAGTTACCTATGGC.